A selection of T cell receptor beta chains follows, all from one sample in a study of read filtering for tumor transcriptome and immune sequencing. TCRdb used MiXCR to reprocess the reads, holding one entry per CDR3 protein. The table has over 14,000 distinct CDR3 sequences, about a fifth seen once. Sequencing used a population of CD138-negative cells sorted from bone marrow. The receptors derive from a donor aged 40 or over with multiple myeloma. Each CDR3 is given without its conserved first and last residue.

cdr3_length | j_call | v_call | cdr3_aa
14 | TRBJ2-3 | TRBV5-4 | ASSLAGSAQTDTQY
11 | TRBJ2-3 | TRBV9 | ASSAGVTDTQY
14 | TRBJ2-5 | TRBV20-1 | SAFRWAGWNQETQY
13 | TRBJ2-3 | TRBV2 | ASRAGPSGADTQY
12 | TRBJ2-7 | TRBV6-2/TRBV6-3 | ASSRPSGMYEQY
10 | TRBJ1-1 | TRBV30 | AWSRGGAEAF
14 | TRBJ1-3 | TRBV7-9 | ASSLEYGRAGNTIY
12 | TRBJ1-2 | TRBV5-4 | ASSLVDREYGYT
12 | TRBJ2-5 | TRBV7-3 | ASSLAGDSETQY
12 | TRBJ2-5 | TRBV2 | ASSERGNQETQY
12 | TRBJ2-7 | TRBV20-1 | SARDRILNYEQY
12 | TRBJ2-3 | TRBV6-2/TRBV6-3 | ASSATSGADTQY
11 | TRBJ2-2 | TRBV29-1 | SVEDRFGGELF
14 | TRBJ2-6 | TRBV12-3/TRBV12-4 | ASSSDGGTGANVLT
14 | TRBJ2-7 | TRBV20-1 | SASGLAGKYSYEQY
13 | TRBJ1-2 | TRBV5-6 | ASSSLDITPYGYT
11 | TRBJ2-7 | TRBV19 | ASSIDTTYEQY
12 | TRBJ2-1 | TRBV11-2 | ASSLANYGNEQF
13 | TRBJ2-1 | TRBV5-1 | ASSLMTGENNEQF
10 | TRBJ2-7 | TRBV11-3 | ASRIGFDEQY
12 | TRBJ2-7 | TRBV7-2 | ASSLGQGAHEQY
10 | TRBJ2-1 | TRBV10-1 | ASSVPAGEQF
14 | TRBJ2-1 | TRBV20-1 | SARDWRGDSYNEQF
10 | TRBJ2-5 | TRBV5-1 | ARSLGAGAQY
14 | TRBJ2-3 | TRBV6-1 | ASRTDPGDDTDTQY
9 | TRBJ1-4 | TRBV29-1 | SVVWDEKLF
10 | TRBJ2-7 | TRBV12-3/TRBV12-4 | ASRQESDEQY
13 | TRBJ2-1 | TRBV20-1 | SARGYQGAGSEQF
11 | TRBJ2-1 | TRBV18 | ASSTGTFNEQF
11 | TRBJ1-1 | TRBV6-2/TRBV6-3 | ASRHGQATEAF
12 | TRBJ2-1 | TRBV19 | ASSTRLAGDEQF
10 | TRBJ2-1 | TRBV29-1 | SVVGLADEQF
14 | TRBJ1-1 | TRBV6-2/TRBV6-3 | ASSSGQGLGSTEAF
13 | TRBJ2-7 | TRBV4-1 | ASSQVAGSGSEQY
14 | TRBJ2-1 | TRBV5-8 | ASSLARGGERNEQF
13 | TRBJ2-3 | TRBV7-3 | ASSLGGLAGDTQY
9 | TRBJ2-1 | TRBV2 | AIVQGNEQF
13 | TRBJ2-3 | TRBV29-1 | SVTGLGGRSDTQY
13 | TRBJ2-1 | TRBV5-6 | ASSWTGSSYNEQF
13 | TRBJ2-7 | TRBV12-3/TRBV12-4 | ASAWSGGALYEQY
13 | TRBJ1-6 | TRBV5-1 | ASSPRDRESSPLH
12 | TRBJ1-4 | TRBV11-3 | ASSPRQNNEKLF
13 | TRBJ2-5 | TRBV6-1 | ASSEPDREGETQY
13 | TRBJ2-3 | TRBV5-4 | ASMGLADDTDTQY
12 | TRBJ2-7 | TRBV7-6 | ASSSNRESYEQY
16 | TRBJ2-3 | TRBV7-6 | ASSSHRLAGVGTDTRY
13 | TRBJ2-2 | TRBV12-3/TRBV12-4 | ASRATGFGTGELF
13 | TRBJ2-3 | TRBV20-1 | SARVPGRSTDTQY
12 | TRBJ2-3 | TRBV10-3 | AIRGITSTDTQY
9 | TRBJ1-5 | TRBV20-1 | SAVENQPQH
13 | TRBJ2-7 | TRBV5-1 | ASSGGWNTGYEQY
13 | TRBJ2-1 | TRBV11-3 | ASSILAAPYNEQF
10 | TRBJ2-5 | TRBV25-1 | ASSSSSAAQY
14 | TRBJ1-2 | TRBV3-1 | ASSQGYGRTNYGYT
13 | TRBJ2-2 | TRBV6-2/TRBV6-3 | ASSYSTANTGELF